The T cell receptor beta chain described here comes from a study of identical twins' blood T cells. Overall study findings and caveats: Top TCRbeta clonotypes were shared more with twin than unrelated donors. Mainly, cloneset size products determined shared clonotypes, twins included.

A few counts support this clonotype. Its matching antigen is unknown. TCR cDNA libraries came from RNA via a modified published protocol. Each TCR cDNA library carried sample-specific barcodes on both ends. TCRdb called the 5' RACE reads again in MiXCR, with one record for every CDR3 protein. The table has roughly 380,000 distinct CDR3 sequences, 25% to 35% seen once. The receptor was isolated from a woman aged 18 to 55 in good health. Specimen: PBMCs.

As DNA, the CDR3 is TGTGCCACCAGGACGGGTCAAGGTCAGCCCCAGCATTTT. It translates to CATRTGQGQPQHF. The rearrangement links TRBV24-1 to TRBJ1-5; no definite D call. Germline-derived CDR1 and CDR2 are KGHDR and SFDVKD. The CDR3 is 13 amino acids. Deletions cut 7 bases from V and 6 bases from J, with 12 bases between.